This section outlines one TCR beta chain sequence together with its context. Its antigen is unidentified. The data were obtained in a study of shared clonotypes between healthy human individuals. Among the donors, all were Caucasian adults who lived in Nashville, Tennessee. Study-wide results and limits: Incompleteness in sorted-subset sequencing, despite large depth, was shown by rarefaction. Generation probabilities of non-shared clonotypes were lower (relative to those shared by all four donors).

How the authors handled the data: ImmunoSEQ supplied junction-only sequences lacking quality scores, so filtering was different. Generated by immunoSEQ multiplex PCR, the TCRdb table keeps only in-frame clones and is missing some. The V and J calls and the clone size are those of that table, but D and trimming were determined from the DNA. The profile covers about 2.3 million clones, with approximately 93% appearing a single time and 0.39% taken by the ten largest. This CDR3 has 16 residues. CDR1 and CDR2 (germline): SGHRS, YFSETQ. The V end lost 2 bases, the J end lost 0 bases, and 14 bases lay between the germline ends.

The sequencing input was naive CD4+ T cells from PBMCs. Subset noted: CD45RA+ positively selected. The chain joins TRBV5-1 to TRBJ1-1; possibly TRBD1 for D (6 bases). This clonotype was sampled from a man between 18 and 35 years old in good health. Some clones in this sample may be carry-over from other donors' samples. DNA of the CDR3: TGCGCCAGCAGCTTTTCAGGGGCGCCTATGAACACTGAAGCTTTCTTT. Amino acids: CASSFSGAPMNTEAFF.